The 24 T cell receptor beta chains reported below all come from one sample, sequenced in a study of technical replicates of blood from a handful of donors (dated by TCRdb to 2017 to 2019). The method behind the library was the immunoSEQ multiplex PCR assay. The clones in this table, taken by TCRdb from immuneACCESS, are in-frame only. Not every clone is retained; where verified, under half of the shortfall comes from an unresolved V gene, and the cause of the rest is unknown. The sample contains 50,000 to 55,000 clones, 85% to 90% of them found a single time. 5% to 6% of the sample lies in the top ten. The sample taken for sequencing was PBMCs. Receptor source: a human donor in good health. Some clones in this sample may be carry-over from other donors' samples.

In DNA form, the CDR3 reads TGTGCCAGCAGCCGCGCCGGGACTAGCGGGGTACCCTACGAGCAGTACTTC. Its translation: CASSRAGTSGVPYEQYF. The chain has TRBV5-8 and TRBJ2-7; 13 bases are a match to TRBD2. Germline assignment: CDR1 SGHTS and CDR2 YDEGEE. The ends lost 4 bases at V and 2 bases at J; junction bases unmatched: 9. This CDR3 is 17 amino acids long.

CDR3 loop: CASSTDRASKTQYF. The CDR3 DNA sequence: TGTGCCAGCAGCACGGACAGGGCTTCTAAGACCCAGTACTTC. V is TRBV11-1 and J is TRBJ2-5, with 8 nucleotides matching TRBD1. The CDR3 has 14 residues. Germline trimming cut 5 bases from V and 6 bases from J; bases unmatched to any gene: 8. Germline V lookup: CDR1 SGHAT, CDR2 FQDESV (reference sequence).

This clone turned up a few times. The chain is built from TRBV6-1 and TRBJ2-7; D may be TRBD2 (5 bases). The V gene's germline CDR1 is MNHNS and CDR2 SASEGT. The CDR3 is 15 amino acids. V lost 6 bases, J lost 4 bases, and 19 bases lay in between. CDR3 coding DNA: TGTGCCAGCAGGGTGGGAGCAGGAGGATTTTACGAGCAGTACTTC. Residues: CASRVGAGGFYEQYF.

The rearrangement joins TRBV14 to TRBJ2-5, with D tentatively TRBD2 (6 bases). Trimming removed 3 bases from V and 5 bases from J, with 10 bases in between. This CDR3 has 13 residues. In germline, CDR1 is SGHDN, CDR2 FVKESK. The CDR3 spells CASSQGLRETQYF. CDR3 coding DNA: TGTGCCAGCAGCCAGGGACTCCGGGAGACCCAGTACTTC.

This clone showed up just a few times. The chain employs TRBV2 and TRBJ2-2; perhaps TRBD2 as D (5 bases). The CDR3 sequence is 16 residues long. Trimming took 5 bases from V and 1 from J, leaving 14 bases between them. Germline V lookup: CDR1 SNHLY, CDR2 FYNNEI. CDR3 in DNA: TGTGCCAGCAGTCCTCTAGCAGTGGGGAACACCGGGGAGCTGTTTTTT. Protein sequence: CASSPLAVGNTGELFF. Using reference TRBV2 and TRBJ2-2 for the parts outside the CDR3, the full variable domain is EPEVTQTPSHQVTQMGQEVILRCVPISNHLYFYWYRQILGQKVEFLVSFYNNEISEKSEIFDDQFSVERPDGSNFTLKIRSTKLEDSAMYFCASSPLAVGNTGELFFGEGSRLTVL.

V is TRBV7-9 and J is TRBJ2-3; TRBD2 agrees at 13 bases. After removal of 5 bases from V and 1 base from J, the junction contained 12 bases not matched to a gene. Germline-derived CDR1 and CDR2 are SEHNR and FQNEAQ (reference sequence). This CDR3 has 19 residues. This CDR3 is CASSPGGGTSGTGTDTQYF. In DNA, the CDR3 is TGTGCCAGCAGCCCGGGTGGCGGGACTAGCGGGACTGGCACAGATACGCAGTATTTT.

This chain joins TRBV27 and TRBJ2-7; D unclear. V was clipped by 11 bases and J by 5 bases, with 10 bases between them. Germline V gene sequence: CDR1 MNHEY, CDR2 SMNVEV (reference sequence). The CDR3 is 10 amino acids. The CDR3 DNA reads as TGTGCCCCCCGGAGAGACGAGCAGTACTTC. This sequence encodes CAPRRDEQYF.

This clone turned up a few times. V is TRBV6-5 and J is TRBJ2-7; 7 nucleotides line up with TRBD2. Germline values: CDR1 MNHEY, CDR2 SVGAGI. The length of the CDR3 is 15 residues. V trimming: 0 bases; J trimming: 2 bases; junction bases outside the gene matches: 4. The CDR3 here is CASSYSGRGTYEQYF. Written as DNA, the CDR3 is TGTGCCAGCAGTTACTCAGGGCGGGGGACCTACGAGCAGTACTTC.

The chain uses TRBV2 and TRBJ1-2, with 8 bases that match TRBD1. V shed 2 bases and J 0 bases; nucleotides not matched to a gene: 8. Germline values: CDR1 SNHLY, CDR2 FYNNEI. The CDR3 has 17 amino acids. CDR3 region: CASSERQGRFSNYGYTF. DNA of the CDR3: TGTGCCAGCAGTGAAAGACAGGGGCGATTCTCTAACTATGGCTACACCTTC. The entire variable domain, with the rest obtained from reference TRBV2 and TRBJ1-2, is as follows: EPEVTQTPSHQVTQMGQEVILRCVPISNHLYFYWYRQILGQKVEFLVSFYNNEISEKSEIFDDQFSVERPDGSNFTLKIRSTKLEDSAMYFCASSERQGRFSNYGYTFGSGTRLTVV.

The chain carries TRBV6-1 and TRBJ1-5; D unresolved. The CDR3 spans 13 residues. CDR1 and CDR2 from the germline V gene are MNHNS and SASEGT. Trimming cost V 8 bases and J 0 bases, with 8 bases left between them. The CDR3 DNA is TGTGCCAGCTCCCCCTATAGCAATCAGCCCCAGCATTTT. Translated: CASSPYSNQPQHF.

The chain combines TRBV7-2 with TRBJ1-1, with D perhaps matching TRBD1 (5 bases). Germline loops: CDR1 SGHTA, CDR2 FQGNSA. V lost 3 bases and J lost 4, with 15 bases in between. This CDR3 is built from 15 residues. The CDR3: CASSFSGNIGTEAFF. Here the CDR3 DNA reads TGTGCCAGCAGCTTCTCAGGGAATATAGGCACTGAAGCTTTCTTT.

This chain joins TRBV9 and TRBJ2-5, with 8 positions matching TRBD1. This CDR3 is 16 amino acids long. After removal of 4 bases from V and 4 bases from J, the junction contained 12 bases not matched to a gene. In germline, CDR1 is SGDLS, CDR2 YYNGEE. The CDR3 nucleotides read TGTGCCAGCAGCACCTATGGACAGGGCGAACGAGAGACCCAGTACTTC. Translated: CASSTYGQGERETQYF.

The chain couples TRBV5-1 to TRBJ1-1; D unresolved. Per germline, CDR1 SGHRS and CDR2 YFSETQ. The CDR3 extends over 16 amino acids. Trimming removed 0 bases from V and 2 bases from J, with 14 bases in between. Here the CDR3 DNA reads TGCGCCAGCAGCTTGGCGGGAGACATCGAAAACACTGAAGCTTTCTTT. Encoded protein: CASSLAGDIENTEAFF.

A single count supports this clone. CDR3 in DNA: TGTGCCAGCAGCCCATCTAGGACAGGGATGGGCGGGAACTATGGCTACACCTTC. It specifies CASSPSRTGMGGNYGYTF. The chain recombines TRBV7-6 with TRBJ1-2; TRBD1 aligns across 8 bases. In germline, CDR1 is SGHVS, CDR2 FNYEAQ. J lost 2 bases, V lost 5 bases, and 16 bases had no gene match. The CDR3 is 18 residues long.

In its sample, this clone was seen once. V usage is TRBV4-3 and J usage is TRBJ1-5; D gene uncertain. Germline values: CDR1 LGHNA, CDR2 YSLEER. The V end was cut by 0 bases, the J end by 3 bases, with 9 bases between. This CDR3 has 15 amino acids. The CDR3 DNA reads TGCGCCAGCAGCCAAGAATACAGCCACAATCAGCCCCAGCATTTT. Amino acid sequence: CASSQEYSHNQPQHF.

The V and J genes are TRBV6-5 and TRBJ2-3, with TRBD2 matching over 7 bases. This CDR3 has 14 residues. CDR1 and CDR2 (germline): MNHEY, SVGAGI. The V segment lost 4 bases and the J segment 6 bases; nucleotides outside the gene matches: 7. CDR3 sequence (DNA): TGTGCCAGCAGTTCTCCGCCCGGGAGGGATACGCAGTATTTT. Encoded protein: CASSSPPGRDTQYF.

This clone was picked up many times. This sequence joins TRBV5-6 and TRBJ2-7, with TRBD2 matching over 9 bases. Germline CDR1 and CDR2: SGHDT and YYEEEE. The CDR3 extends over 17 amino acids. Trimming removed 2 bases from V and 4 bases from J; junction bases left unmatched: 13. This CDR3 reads CASSFLTGGGAFYEQYF. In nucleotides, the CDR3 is TGTGCCAGCAGCTTCCTAACGGGCGGGGGGGCCTTTTACGAGCAGTACTTC.

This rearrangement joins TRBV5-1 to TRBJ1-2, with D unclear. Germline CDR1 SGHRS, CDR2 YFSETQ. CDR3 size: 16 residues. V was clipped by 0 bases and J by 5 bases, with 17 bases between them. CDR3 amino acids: CASSLADLGGLYGYTF. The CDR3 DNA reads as TGCGCCAGCAGCTTGGCGGATCTAGGCGGTCTGTATGGCTACACCTTC. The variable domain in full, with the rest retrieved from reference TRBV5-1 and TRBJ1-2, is KAGVTQTPRYLIKTRGQQVTLSCSPISGHRSVSWYQQTPGQGLQFLFEYFSETQRNKGNFPGRFSGRQFSNSRSEMNVSTLELGDSALYLCASSLADLGGLYGYTFGSGTRLTVV.

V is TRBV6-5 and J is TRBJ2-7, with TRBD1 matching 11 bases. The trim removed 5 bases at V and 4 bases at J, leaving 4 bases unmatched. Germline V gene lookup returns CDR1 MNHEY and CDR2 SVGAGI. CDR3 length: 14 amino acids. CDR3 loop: CASSEDRGRYEQYF. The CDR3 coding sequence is TGTGCCAGCAGTGAGGACAGGGGGCGGTACGAGCAGTACTTC.

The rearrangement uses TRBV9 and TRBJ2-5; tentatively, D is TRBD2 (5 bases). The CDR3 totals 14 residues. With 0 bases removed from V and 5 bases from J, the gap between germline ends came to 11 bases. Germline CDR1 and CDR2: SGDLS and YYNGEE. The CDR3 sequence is CASSVGGSAETQYF. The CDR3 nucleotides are TGTGCCAGCAGCGTAGGAGGTAGCGCGGAGACCCAGTACTTC. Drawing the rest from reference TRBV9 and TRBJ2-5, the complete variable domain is DSGVTQTPKHLITATGQRVTLRCSPRSGDLSVYWYQQSLDQGLQFLIQYYNGEERAKGNILERFSAQQFPDLHSELNLSSLELGDSALYFCASSVGGSAETQYFGPGTRLLVL.

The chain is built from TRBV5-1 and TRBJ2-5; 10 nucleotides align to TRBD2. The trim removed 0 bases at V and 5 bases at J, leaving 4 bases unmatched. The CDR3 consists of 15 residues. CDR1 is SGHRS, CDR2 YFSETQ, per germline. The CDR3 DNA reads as TGCGCCAGCAGCTTGGGAAGCGGGAGGGGTGAGACCCAGTACTTC. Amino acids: CASSLGSGRGETQYF.

The DNA of the CDR3 is TGCAGCGTGAGGACTAGCGGGGAAGAGACCCAGTACTTC. This codes for CSVRTSGEETQYF. The chain is built from TRBV29-1 and TRBJ2-5; 12 nucleotides align to TRBD2. Germline V gene data show CDR1 as SQVTM and CDR2 as ANQGSEA. The CDR3 contains 13 residues. Germline trimming cut 6 bases from V and 3 bases from J; bases unmatched to any gene: 2.

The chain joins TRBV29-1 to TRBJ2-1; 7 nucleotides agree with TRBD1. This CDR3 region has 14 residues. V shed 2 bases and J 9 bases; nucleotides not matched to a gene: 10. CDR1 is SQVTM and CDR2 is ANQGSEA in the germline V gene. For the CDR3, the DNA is TGCAGCGTTGAAATCGGCAGGGGGTTAGCTGAGCAGTTCTTC. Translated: CSVEIGRGLAEQFF.

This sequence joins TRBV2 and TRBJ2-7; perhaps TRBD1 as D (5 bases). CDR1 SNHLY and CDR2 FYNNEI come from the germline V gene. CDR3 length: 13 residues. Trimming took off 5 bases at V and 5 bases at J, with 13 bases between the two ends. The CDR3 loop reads CASSYSGYHEQYF. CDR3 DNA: TGTGCCAGCAGTTATTCAGGGTACCACGAGCAGTACTTC.